The entry that follows covers one T cell receptor (beta chain) sequence. This CDR3 spans 16 amino acids. Germline V gives CDR1 KGHSH, CDR2 LQKENI. V was pared by 3 bases and J by 5 bases, with 19 bases between. Libraries were prepared by immunoSEQ multiplex PCR; TCRdb keeps only in-frame clonotypes and omits some of them. The sample holds fewer than 85,000 clones, roughly 85% seen once. These data are taken from a study of T cell responses to AZD1222 COVID-19 vaccine. The genes are TRBV18 and TRBJ1-1; possible D gene TRBD1, 6 bases. The sequenced sample was peripheral blood, obtained 28 days after the second AZD1222 dose. The clonotype was recovered from an adult who received the AZD1222 COVID-19 vaccine. The CDR3 nucleotides are TGTGCCAGCTCACCTCTTGGGAGTCAGGGGATGACTGAAGCTTTCTTT. Its protein product is CASSPLGSQGMTEAFF.